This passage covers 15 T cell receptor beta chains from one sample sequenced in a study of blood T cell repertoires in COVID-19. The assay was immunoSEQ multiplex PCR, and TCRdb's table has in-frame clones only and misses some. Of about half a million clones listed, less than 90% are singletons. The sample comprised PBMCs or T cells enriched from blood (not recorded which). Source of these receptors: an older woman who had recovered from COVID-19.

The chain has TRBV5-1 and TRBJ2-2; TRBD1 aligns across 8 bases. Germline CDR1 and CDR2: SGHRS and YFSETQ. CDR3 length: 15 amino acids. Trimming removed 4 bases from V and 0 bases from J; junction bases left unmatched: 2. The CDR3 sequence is CASSAGGANTGELFF. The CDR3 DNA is TGCGCCAGCAGCGCAGGGGGCGCGAACACCGGGGAGCTGTTTTTT.

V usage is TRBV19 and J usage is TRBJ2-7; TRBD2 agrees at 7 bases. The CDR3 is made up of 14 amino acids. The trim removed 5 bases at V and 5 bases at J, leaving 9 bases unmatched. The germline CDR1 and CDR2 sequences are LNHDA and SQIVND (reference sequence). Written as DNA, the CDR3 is TGTGCCAGTAGTCCCTCCGGGACTAACGACGAGCAGTACTTC. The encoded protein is CASSPSGTNDEQYF.

The CDR3: CASSLILGQGNQPQHF. The CDR3, as DNA: TGTGCCAGCAGTTTAATCCTGGGACAGGGCAATCAGCCCCAGCATTTT. The chain joins TRBV28 to TRBJ1-5; 8 nucleotides match TRBD1. Germline loops: CDR1 MDHEN, CDR2 SYDVKM. The CDR3 totals 16 residues. Trimming took 2 bases from V and 2 from J; bases not matched to a gene: 5.

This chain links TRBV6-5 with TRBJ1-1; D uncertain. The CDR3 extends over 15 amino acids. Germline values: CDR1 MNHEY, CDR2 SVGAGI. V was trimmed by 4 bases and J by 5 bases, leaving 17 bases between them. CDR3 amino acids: CASSFHRGGRTEAFF. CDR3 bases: TGTGCCAGCAGTTTTCATCGTGGAGGGAGAACTGAAGCTTTCTTT.

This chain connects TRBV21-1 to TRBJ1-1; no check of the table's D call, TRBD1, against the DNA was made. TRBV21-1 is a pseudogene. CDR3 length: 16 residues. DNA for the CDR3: TGTGCCAGCATCCAAGACAGTCGCCACATGAACACTGAAGCTTTCTTT. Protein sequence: CASIQDSRHMNTEAFF.

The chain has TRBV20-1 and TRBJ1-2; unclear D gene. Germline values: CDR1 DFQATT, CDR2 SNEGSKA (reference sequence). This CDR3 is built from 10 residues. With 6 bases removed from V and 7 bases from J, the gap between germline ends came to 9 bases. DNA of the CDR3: TGCAGTGCAAGCCTTGGTGGCTACACCTTC. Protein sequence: CSASLGGYTF.

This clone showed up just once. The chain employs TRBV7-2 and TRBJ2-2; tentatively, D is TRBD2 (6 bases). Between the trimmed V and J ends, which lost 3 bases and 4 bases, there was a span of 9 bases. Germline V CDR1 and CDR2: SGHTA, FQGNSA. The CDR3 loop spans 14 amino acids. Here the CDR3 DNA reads TGTGCCAGCAGCTTTTACGGGGGCACCGGGGAGCTGTTTTTT. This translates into CASSFYGGTGELFF.

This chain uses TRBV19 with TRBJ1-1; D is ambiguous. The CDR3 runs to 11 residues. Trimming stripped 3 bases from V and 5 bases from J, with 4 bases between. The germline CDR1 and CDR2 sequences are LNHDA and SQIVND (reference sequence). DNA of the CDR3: TGTGCCAGTAGTATGCGGACTGAAGCTTTCTTT. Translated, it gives CASSMRTEAFF. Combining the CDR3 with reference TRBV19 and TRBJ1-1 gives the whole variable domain DGGITQSPKYLFRKEGQNVTLSCEQNLNHDAMYWYRQDPGQGLRLIYYSQIVNDFQKGDIAEGYSVSREKKESFPLTVTSAQKNPTAFYLCASSMRTEAFFGQGTRLTVV.

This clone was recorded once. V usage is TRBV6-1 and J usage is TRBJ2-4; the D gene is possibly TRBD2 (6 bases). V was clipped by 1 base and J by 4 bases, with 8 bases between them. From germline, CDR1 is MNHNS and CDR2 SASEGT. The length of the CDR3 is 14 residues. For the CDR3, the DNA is TGTGCCAGCAGTGAAGGGACTAAGAAAAACATTCAGTACTTC. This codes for CASSEGTKKNIQYF.

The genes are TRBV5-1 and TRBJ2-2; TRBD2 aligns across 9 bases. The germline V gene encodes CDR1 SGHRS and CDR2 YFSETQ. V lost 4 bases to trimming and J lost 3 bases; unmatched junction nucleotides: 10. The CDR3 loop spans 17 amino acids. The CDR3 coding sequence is TGCGCCAGCAGCGTGGGACCGACTAGCGGTTACACCGGGGAGCTGTTTTTT. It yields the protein CASSVGPTSGYTGELFF.

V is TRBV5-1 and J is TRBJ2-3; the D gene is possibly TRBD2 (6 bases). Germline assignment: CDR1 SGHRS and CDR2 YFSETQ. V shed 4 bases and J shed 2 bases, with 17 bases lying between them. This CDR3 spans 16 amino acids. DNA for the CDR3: TGCGCCAGCAGCCCTGGAGCGGGTATCTACACAGATACGCAGTATTTT. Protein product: CASSPGAGIYTDTQYF.

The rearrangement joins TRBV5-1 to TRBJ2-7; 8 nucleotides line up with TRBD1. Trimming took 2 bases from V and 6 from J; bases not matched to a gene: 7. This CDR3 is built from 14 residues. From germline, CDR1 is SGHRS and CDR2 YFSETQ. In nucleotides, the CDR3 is TGCGCCAGCAGCTTAGGACAGGGTATCGGCGAGCAGTACTTC. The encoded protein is CASSLGQGIGEQYF. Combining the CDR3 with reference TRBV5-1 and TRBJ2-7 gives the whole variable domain KAGVTQTPRYLIKTRGQQVTLSCSPISGHRSVSWYQQTPGQGLQFLFEYFSETQRNKGNFPGRFSGRQFSNSRSEMNVSTLELGDSALYLCASSLGQGIGEQYFGPGTRLTVT.

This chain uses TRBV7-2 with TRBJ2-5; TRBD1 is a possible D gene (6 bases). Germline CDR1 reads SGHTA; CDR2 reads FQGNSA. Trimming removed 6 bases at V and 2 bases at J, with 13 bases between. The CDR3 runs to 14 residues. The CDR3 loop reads CASSSRQVQETQYF. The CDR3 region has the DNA TGTGCCAGCAGTTCCCGACAGGTTCAAGAGACCCAGTACTTC.

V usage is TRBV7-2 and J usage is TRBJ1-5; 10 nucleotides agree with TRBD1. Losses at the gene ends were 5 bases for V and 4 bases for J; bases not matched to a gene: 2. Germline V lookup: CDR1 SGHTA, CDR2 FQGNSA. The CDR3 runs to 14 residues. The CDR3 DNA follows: TGTGCCAGCAGCCAGGGACAGGGGAATCAGCCCCAGCATTTT. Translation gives CASSQGQGNQPQHF.

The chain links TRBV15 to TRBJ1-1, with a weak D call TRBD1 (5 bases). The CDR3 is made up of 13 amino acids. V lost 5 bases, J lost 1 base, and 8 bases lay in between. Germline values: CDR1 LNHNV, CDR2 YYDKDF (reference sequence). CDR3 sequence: CATSLQGNTEAFF. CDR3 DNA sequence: TGTGCCACCAGCCTGCAGGGGAACACTGAAGCTTTCTTT.